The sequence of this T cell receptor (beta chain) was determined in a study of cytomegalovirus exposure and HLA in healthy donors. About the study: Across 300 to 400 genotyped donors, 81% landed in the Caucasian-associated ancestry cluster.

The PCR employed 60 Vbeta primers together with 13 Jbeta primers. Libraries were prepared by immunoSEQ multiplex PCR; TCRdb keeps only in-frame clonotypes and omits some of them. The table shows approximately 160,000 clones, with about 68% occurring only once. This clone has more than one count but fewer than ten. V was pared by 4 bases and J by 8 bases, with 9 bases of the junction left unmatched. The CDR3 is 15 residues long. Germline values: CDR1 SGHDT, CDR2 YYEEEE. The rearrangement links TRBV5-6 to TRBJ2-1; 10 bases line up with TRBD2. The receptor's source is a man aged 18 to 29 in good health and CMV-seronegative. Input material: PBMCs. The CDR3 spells CASSGGLAPTDEQFF. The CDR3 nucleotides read TGTGCCAGCAGCGGGGGACTAGCGCCCACCGATGAGCAGTTCTTC.